A single sample is the source of the 26 T cell receptor beta chains below, sequenced in a study of blood T cell repertoires in COVID-19. TCRdb's table, derived via immunoSEQ multiplex PCR, lists solely in-frame clones and lacks some. The sample consists of some 19,000 clones, roughly 87% of them appearing once. The specimen was peripheral blood. All receptors come from a man aged 55 to 69 with active COVID-19.

In DNA form, the CDR3 reads TGTGCCAGCAGCTTATCGGCGGGGTATGAGCAGTTCTTC. Protein product: CASSLSAGYEQFF. V is TRBV11-2 and J is TRBJ2-1; perhaps TRBD2 as D (6 bases). CDR3 length equals 13 residues. The germline V and J ends were trimmed by 2 bases and 8 bases, with 10 bases remaining between them. The germline gives CDR1 SGHAT, CDR2 FQNNGV.

The chain is built from TRBV15 and TRBJ2-6; no clear D gene. The CDR3 has 18 residues. V was clipped by 0 bases and J by 2 bases, with 14 bases between them. CDR1 and CDR2 (germline): LNHNV, YYDKDF (reference sequence). CDR3 in amino acids: CATSRDPPGVTGANVLTF. As DNA, the CDR3 is TGTGCCACCAGCAGAGATCCACCGGGTGTCACTGGGGCCAACGTCCTGACTTTC.

V gene TRBV5-5 combines with J gene TRBJ2-1, with 7 bases aligning to TRBD1. V shed 3 bases and J 7 bases; nucleotides not matched to a gene: 7. Germline values: CDR1 SGHKS, CDR2 YYEKEE (reference sequence). CDR3 size: 14 residues. The CDR3 sequence is CASSYRGARNEQFF. CDR3 DNA sequence: TGTGCCAGCAGCTACAGGGGCGCGAGAAATGAGCAGTTCTTC.

The rearrangement uses TRBV7-9 and TRBJ2-1; D is undetermined. Trimming left V 1 base short and J 2 bases short, with 12 bases between. CDR3 size: 16 residues. Germline V gene sequence: CDR1 SEHNR, CDR2 FQNEAQ (reference sequence). The CDR3 DNA reads TGTGCCAGCAGCTTAGATTCTACAGCTACCTACAATGAGCAGTTCTTC. Protein product: CASSLDSTATYNEQFF.

The V gene is TRBV9, the J gene TRBJ1-1, with D unresolved. The germline gives CDR1 SGDLS, CDR2 YYNGEE. The V and J ends lost 5 bases and 10 bases respectively, with 3 bases between them. The CDR3 contains 8 residues. The CDR3 DNA sequence: TGTGCCAGCAGGGCAGCTTTCTTT. Translation gives CASRAAFF. Full variable domain (remainder filled in from reference TRBV9 and TRBJ1-1): DSGVTQTPKHLITATGQRVTLRCSPRSGDLSVYWYQQSLDQGLQFLIQYYNGEERAKGNILERFSAQQFPDLHSELNLSSLELGDSALYFCASRAAFFGQGTRLTVV.

The chain has TRBV4-1 and TRBJ2-1; 9 nucleotides line up with TRBD1. This CDR3 spans 15 amino acids. With V trimmed by 4 bases and J by 6 bases, 7 bases remained unmatched. Germline CDR1 MGHRA, CDR2 YSYEKL. DNA of the CDR3: TGCGCCAGCAGCCCCCGGGACAGGGAAGGCAATGAGCAGTTCTTC. Its translation is CASSPRDREGNEQFF.

The chain couples TRBV11-3 to TRBJ2-2; 12 bases are shared with TRBD2. Germline V gene sequence: CDR1 SGHNT, CDR2 YENEEA. Trimming cost V 5 bases and J 8 bases; bases outside gene matches: 9. CDR3 length: 16 amino acids. CDR3 in amino acids: CASSRRLAGVAGELFF. For the CDR3, the DNA is TGTGCCAGCAGCCGCCGACTAGCGGGAGTAGCTGGGGAGCTGTTTTTT.

The chain recombines TRBV7-8 with TRBJ2-1, with no clear D. CDR1 is SGHVS and CDR2 is FQNEAQ in the germline V gene. Trimming took 0 bases from V and 6 from J, leaving 3 bases between them. The CDR3 is 12 residues long. CDR3 sequence reads: CASSLAANEQFF. As DNA, the CDR3 is TGTGCCAGCAGCTTAGCGGCCAATGAGCAGTTCTTC.

As regards this clone: The junction differs from germline at one of its ends, possibly a read error. V gene TRBV30 combines with J gene TRBJ2-5; 7 bases fit TRBD2. Germline assignment: CDR1 GTSNPN and CDR2 SVGIG (reference sequence). The CDR3 length is 11 residues. The CDR3 sequence is CAWRQFSGENF. The CDR3 region has the DNA TGTGCCTGGAGGCAGTTCAGCGGGGAGAACTTC.

This clone has only a few counts. The rearrangement joins TRBV5-8 to TRBJ1-3; D gene unclear. Germline V gene data show CDR1 as SGHTS and CDR2 as YDEGEE. The CDR3 extends over 15 amino acids. V lost 0 bases and J 0 bases, leaving 7 bases between the germline ends. CDR3 coding DNA: TGTGCCAGCAGCTTGGGGGCCGGCTCTGGAAACACCATATATTTT. This encodes CASSLGAGSGNTIYF.

This chain links TRBV9 with TRBJ1-2, with 8 bases identical to TRBD1. Trimming cost V 0 bases and J 8 bases; bases outside gene matches: 9. CDR3 size: 15 residues. Germline CDR1 is SGDLS and CDR2 is YYNGEE. The CDR3 loop is CASSVAGTGLVGYTF. DNA for the CDR3: TGTGCCAGCAGCGTAGCTGGGACAGGTTTAGTCGGCTACACCTTC.

CDR3 sequence reads: CAITRTRGPNTDTQYF. The CDR3 nucleotides are TGTGCCATCACCCGGACTAGAGGCCCTAATACAGATACGCAGTATTTT. The rearrangement uses TRBV10-3 and TRBJ2-3, with 7 bases that match TRBD2. This CDR3 contains 16 residues. J lost 3 bases, V lost 7 bases, and 13 bases had no gene match. Germline V gives CDR1 ENHRY, CDR2 SYGVKD.

This clone has just one count. The V call is TRBV4-3, the J call TRBJ2-2; the D gene is possibly TRBD1 (5 bases). Trimming removed 0 bases at V and 1 base at J, with 12 bases between. This CDR3 spans 17 amino acids. Germline CDR1 is LGHNA and CDR2 is YSLEER. CDR3 residues: CASSQDSGRENTGELFF. CDR3 sequence (DNA): TGCGCCAGCAGCCAAGATTCAGGCAGGGAGAACACCGGGGAGCTGTTTTTT.

The V and J genes are TRBV7-8 and TRBJ2-3, with D tentatively TRBD1 (6 bases). Trimming left V 3 bases short and J 4 bases short, with 14 bases between. The CDR3 spans 15 residues. CDR1 is SGHVS, CDR2 FQNEAQ, per germline. CDR3 sequence: CASSFAQGAPDTQYF. The CDR3 nucleotides read TGTGCCAGCAGCTTCGCACAGGGAGCACCAGATACGCAGTATTTT.

This chain uses TRBV11-3 with TRBJ2-1; D may be TRBD1 (6 bases). V lost 5 bases and J 7 bases, leaving 12 bases between the germline ends. CDR3 length equals 13 residues. Germline lookup yields CDR1 SGHNT and CDR2 YENEEA. Here the CDR3 DNA reads TGTGCCAGCAGCCCCTCACAGGGTAATGAGCAGTTCTTC. Residues: CASSPSQGNEQFF.

The rearrangement uses TRBV21-1 and TRBJ2-7; TRBD2, the D gene given by the table, was not confirmed from the DNA. TRBV21-1 is a pseudogene locus. This CDR3 is 15 amino acids long. CDR3 loop: CASSRRGRGSYEQYF. In DNA, the CDR3 is TGTGCCAGCAGCCGTAGAGGGAGGGGCTCCTACGAGCAGTACTTC.

This clone is a singleton in its sample. The rearrangement uses TRBV7-9 and TRBJ2-7, with 9 bases lining up with TRBD1. Trimming cost V 4 bases and J 13 bases; bases outside gene matches: 8. The V gene's germline CDR1 is SEHNR and CDR2 FQNEAQ (reference sequence). This CDR3 spans 12 amino acids. Written as DNA, the CDR3 is TGTGCCAGCAGCTATGGCATGGGACAGGGATACTTC. This codes for CASSYGMGQGYF.

This clone was found a few times. The V and J genes are TRBV19 and TRBJ2-7, with 12 nucleotides matching TRBD2. This CDR3 is 15 amino acids long. The V gene end was trimmed by 6 bases and the J gene end by 4 bases; junction bases not matched to a gene: 7. CDR1 LNHDA and CDR2 SQIVND come from the germline V gene (reference sequence). CDR3 loop: CASSRLAGDWYEQYF. CDR3 nucleotides: TGTGCCAGTAGCCGACTAGCGGGAGATTGGTACGAGCAGTACTTC.

This chain uses TRBV3-1 (or the pseudogene TRBV3-2) with TRBJ1-3; D is unclear. This CDR3 is 15 amino acids long. CDR1 LGHDT and CDR2 YNNKEL come from the germline V gene (reference sequence). Trimming removed 2 bases from V and 0 bases from J, with 8 bases in between. The CDR3 DNA reads TGTGCCAGCAGCCAAATGGCCAACTCTGGAAACACCATATATTTT. Its protein product is CASSQMANSGNTIYF.

CDR3 loop: CASSLSQGFSGNTIYF. As DNA, the CDR3 is TGTGCCAGCAGCTTAAGCCAGGGGTTTTCTGGAAACACCATATATTTT. The chain has TRBV7-2 and TRBJ1-3; maybe TRBD1 (6 bases). The CDR3 is 16 residues long. Germline values: CDR1 SGHTA, CDR2 FQGNSA. Trimming took 2 bases from V and 1 from J, leaving 12 bases between them.

The chain employs TRBV18 and TRBJ2-7; 7 bases map to TRBD1. This CDR3 comprises 13 residues. Germline V gene sequence: CDR1 KGHSH, CDR2 LQKENI. Trimming removed 3 bases from V and 11 bases from J; junction bases left unmatched: 10. Here the CDR3 reads CASSPRQGDSEYF. CDR3 DNA: TGTGCCAGCTCACCTAGACAAGGGGACAGTGAGTACTTC.

The chain combines TRBV28 with TRBJ2-1; TRBD1 aligns across 9 bases. The CDR3 has 15 residues. V dropped 8 bases and J dropped 5; count of bases not matched to a gene: 10. The germline V gene encodes CDR1 MDHEN and CDR2 SYDVKM. The DNA for the CDR3 is TGTGCCAGCTCGCGTCCGGGACAGGGAGACAATGAGCAGTTCTTC. Its translation: CASSRPGQGDNEQFF.

The rearrangement uses TRBV28 and TRBJ2-7, with a possible D match to TRBD1 (5 bases). V shed 5 bases and J shed 3 bases, with 8 bases lying between them. This CDR3 has 12 amino acids. CDR1 is MDHEN and CDR2 is SYDVKM in the germline V gene. CDR3 residues: CASSNRRYEQYF. The CDR3 DNA follows: TGTGCCAGCAGTAACAGGCGCTACGAGCAGTACTTC.

A remark on this clone: One junction end does not reproduce the germline sequence, and a read error may be involved. V usage is TRBV2 and J usage is TRBJ2-7; TRBD1 aligns across 11 bases. Germline-derived CDR1 and CDR2 are SNHLY and FYNNEI. The CDR3 is 12 residues long. This CDR3 is CATDRGPYEQPF. CDR3 bases: TGTGCTACGGACAGGGGGCCCTACGAGCAGCCCTTC.

The chain recombines TRBV14 with TRBJ1-6; 7 nucleotides align to TRBD1. With 4 bases clipped from V and 9 bases from J, the junction kept 9 bases outside the gene matches. Germline V lookup: CDR1 SGHDN, CDR2 FVKESK. The CDR3 length is 15 residues. CDR3 region: CASSPSGTAGSPLHF. CDR3 DNA sequence: TGTGCCAGCAGCCCGTCCGGGACAGCGGGTTCACCCCTCCACTTT.

The J gene is TRBJ2-3, the V gene TRBV9; the D is unclear. V shed 3 bases and J shed 5 bases, with 10 bases lying between them. Germline CDR1 reads SGDLS; CDR2 reads YYNGEE. This CDR3 is 13 amino acids long. CDR3 in amino acids: CASSATIEDTQYF. CDR3 bases: TGTGCCAGCAGCGCCACAATCGAAGATACGCAGTATTTT.